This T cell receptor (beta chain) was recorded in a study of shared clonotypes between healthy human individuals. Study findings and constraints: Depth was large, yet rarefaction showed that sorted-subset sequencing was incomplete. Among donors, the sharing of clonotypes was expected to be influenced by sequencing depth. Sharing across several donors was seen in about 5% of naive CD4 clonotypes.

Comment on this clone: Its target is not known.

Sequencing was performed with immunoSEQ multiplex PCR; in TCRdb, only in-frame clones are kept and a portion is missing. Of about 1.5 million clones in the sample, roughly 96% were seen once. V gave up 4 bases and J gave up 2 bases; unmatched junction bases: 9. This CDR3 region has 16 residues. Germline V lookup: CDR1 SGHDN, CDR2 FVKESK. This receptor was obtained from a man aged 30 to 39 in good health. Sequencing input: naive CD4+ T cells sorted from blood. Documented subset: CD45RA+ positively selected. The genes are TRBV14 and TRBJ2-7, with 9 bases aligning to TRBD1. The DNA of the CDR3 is TGTGCCAGCAGCCTAGTAGTCGGGACAGGGCCCTACGAGCAGTACTTC. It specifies CASSLVVGTGPYEQYF.